The 5 T cell receptor beta chains below come from one sample, sequenced in a study of blood T cell repertoires in COVID-19. The data were produced by immunoSEQ multiplex PCR, yet TCRdb's version contains in-frame clones alone and is incomplete. This sample has 140,000 to 150,000 clones, with approximately 87% found just once. The sample was peripheral blood. Receptors were obtained from a woman aged 45 to 65 with active or convalescent COVID-19.

The chain employs TRBV11-2 and TRBJ1-1; tentative D call: TRBD1 (6 bases). The CDR3 contains 16 residues. Germline V gene lookup returns CDR1 SGHAT and CDR2 FQNNGV. V shed 5 bases and J shed 8 bases, with 24 bases lying between them. The DNA of the CDR3 is TGTGCCAGCAGCCCGTATGCAGGACAGTTGAGCAGGGAAGCTTTCTTT. This gives the protein CASSPYAGQLSREAFF. The variable domain in full, with the rest retrieved from reference TRBV11-2 and TRBJ1-1, is EAGVAQSPRYKIIEKRQSVAFWCNPISGHATLYWYQQILGQGPKLLIQFQNNGVVDDSQLPKDRFSAERLKGVDSTLKIQPAKLEDSAVYLCASSPYAGQLSREAFFGQGTRLTVV.

This clone has a single count. The chain joins TRBV15 to TRBJ2-6, with 9 bases identical to TRBD1. CDR1 and CDR2 from the germline V gene are LNHNV and YYDKDF (reference sequence). The CDR3 runs 16 residues. V was clipped by 9 bases and J by 7 bases; unmatched bases: 13. The CDR3 loop reads CATKTGGAMQANVLTF. In DNA, the CDR3 is TGTGCCACAAAAACAGGGGGCGCGATGCAAGCCAACGTCCTGACTTTC.

This CDR3 is CASARELRGNQPQHF. The CDR3, as DNA: TGTGCCAGCGCCAGGGAATTGAGAGGCAATCAGCCCCAGCATTTT. This chain uses TRBV6-5 with TRBJ1-5; a possible D gene is TRBD1 (5 bases). Deletions cut 8 bases from V and 2 bases from J, with 16 bases between. Germline V CDR1 and CDR2: MNHEY, SVGAGI. The length of the CDR3 is 15 residues.

This clone was counted a few times. The CDR3 region is CASSIGGNSNQPQHF. The CDR3 region has the DNA TGTGCCAGTAGTATTGGAGGGAATAGCAATCAGCCCCAGCATTTT. V and J are TRBV19 and TRBJ1-5; D is uncertain. Trimming removed 3 bases from V and 0 bases from J, with 9 bases in between. Germline CDR1 and CDR2: LNHDA and SQIVND (reference sequence). This CDR3 is built from 15 residues.

Here the CDR3 reads CAISGNRVKDQPQHF. Written as DNA, the CDR3 is TGTGCCATCAGTGGGAACAGGGTTAAGGACCAGCCCCAGCATTTT. The V gene is TRBV10-3, the J gene TRBJ1-5; D perhaps matches TRBD1 (6 bases). V was trimmed by 4 bases and J by 7 bases, leaving 17 bases between them. Germline CDR1 and CDR2: ENHRY and SYGVKD. The CDR3 has 15 residues.